These 32 T cell receptor beta chains originate from one sample sequenced in a study of blood T cells in healthy people across ages. It was with a sample-barcoded 5' primer and a J-beta primer mix that a second PCR of about 6 to 11 cycles was run. One entry per CDR3 protein, called by TCRdb with MiXCR from the 5' RACE reads. The top ten hold about 38% of the sample, which has 780,000 or so distinct CDR3 sequences, 53% seen once. The source material was blood. Receptor source: an older man in good health.

This clonotype was detected only once. The chain employs TRBV6-2 or TRBV6-3 and TRBJ2-1, with 14 positions matching TRBD2. Looked up from germline, CDR1 is MNHEY and CDR2 is SVGEGT. V lost 6 bases, J lost 0 bases, and 4 bases stayed unmatched. CDR3 size: 17 residues. The CDR3 sequence: CASRGLAGASSYNEQFF. The CDR3 nucleotides are TGTGCCAGCAGGGGACTAGCGGGAGCCAGCTCCTACAATGAGCAGTTCTTC.

The chain's CDR3 is CASSLAMEQYF. DNA for the CDR3: TGCGCCAGCAGCTTGGCCATGGAGCAGTACTTC. The chain recombines TRBV5-1 with TRBJ2-7; D not resolved. Germline loops: CDR1 SGHRS, CDR2 YFSETQ. The CDR3 has 11 amino acids. Between the trimmed V and J ends, which lost 0 bases and 7 bases, there was a span of 5 bases. Using reference TRBV5-1 and TRBJ2-7 for the parts outside the CDR3, the full variable domain is KAGVTQTPRYLIKTRGQQVTLSCSPISGHRSVSWYQQTPGQGLQFLFEYFSETQRNKGNFPGRFSGRQFSNSRSEMNVSTLELGDSALYLCASSLAMEQYFGPGTRLTVT.

There are a few counts of this clonotype. The gene calls are TRBV21-1 and TRBJ2-5; TRBD1, the table's D call, was not compared with the DNA. TRBV21-1 is given as a pseudogene. CDR3 length: 17 amino acids. The CDR3 DNA reads TGTGCCAGCAGCAAAGCGGCGGGAGAACGGGACAGAGAGACCCAGTACTTC. Translated: CASSKAAGERDRETQYF.

The CDR3 reads CAISGEGFRRGEQFF. The CDR3 region has the DNA TGTGCCATCAGTGGGGAGGGTTTCAGGCGAGGTGAGCAGTTCTTC. The chain couples TRBV10-3 to TRBJ2-1; 7 bases agree with TRBD2. With 4 bases clipped from V and 9 bases from J, the junction kept 12 bases outside the gene matches. Germline V gene sequence: CDR1 ENHRY, CDR2 SYGVKD. CDR3 length: 15 amino acids.

The sample holds one count of this clonotype. The chain employs TRBV5-4 and TRBJ2-3, with 7 bases identical to TRBD2. J lost 2 bases, V lost 5 bases, and 11 bases had no gene match. This CDR3 region has 16 residues. The germline CDR1 and CDR2 sequences are SGHNT and YYREEE (reference sequence). CDR3 bases: TGTGCCAGCAGTTCTAGAGCGGGGACTTTCACAGATACGCAGTATTTT. It is translated as CASSSRAGTFTDTQYF.

The sample holds a few counts of this clonotype. The chain couples TRBV12-3 or TRBV12-4 to TRBJ1-2; D possibly corresponds to TRBD1 (6 bases). CDR3 length: 13 residues. The V and J ends lost 1 base and 6 bases respectively, with 9 bases between them. CDR3 nucleotide sequence: TGTGCCAGCAGTTTAGACAGGGTAGATGGCTACACCTTC. Its protein product is CASSLDRVDGYTF.

This clonotype occurred a few times. The CDR3 sequence: CASSRAYNEQFF. CDR3 nucleotides: TGTGCCAGCAGCAGGGCCTACAATGAGCAGTTCTTC. The J gene is TRBJ2-1, the V gene TRBV2, with D perhaps TRBD1 (5 bases). Germline V lookup: CDR1 SNHLY, CDR2 FYNNEI. The V and J ends lost 6 bases and 2 bases respectively, with 5 bases between them. This CDR3 is built from 12 residues.

The chain combines TRBV3-1 with TRBJ2-1; D tentatively fits TRBD1 or TRBD2 (5 bases each). The CDR3 is made up of 14 amino acids. Trimming shortened V by 4 bases and J by 9 bases, and 16 bases separated the two germline ends. Germline CDR1 and CDR2: LGHDT and YNNKEL (reference sequence). The chain's CDR3 is CASSLGTAQGEQFF. The DNA for the CDR3 is TGTGCCAGCAGCCTCGGGACGGCCCAGGGTGAGCAGTTCTTC.

This clonotype appeared a few times. J is TRBJ2-7 and V is TRBV18, with D perhaps matching TRBD2 (5 bases). Germline CDR1 and CDR2: KGHSH and LQKENI. The CDR3 is 15 amino acids. The V end lost 3 bases, the J end lost 9 bases, and 21 bases lay between the germline ends. CDR3 nucleotide sequence: TGTGCCAGCTCACCGACTACCATGCTCAATGGCGGGCAGTACTTC. This codes for CASSPTTMLNGGQYF.

The chain carries TRBV10-3 and TRBJ2-5; 14 bases align to TRBD2. Germline CDR1 is ENHRY and CDR2 is SYGVKD. J was trimmed by 3 bases and V by 11 bases; bases with no gene match: 5. This CDR3 has 14 amino acids. CDR3 sequence reads: CAVRGLAGEETQYF. CDR3 nucleotide sequence: TGTGCCGTCCGGGGACTAGCGGGAGAAGAGACCCAGTACTTC.

V gene TRBV5-1 combines with J gene TRBJ2-7; 13 bases are shared with TRBD2. Germline-derived CDR1 and CDR2 are SGHRS and YFSETQ. V shed 3 bases, J shed 4 bases, and the junction held 4 bases outside the gene matches. The CDR3 has 15 amino acids. The CDR3 spells CASSWGLAGRYEQYF. The DNA for the CDR3 is TGCGCCAGCAGCTGGGGACTAGCGGGAAGATACGAGCAGTACTTC.

The chain links TRBV11-2 to TRBJ2-3, with TRBD2 matching over 7 bases. The germline V gene has CDR1 SGHAT and CDR2 FQNNGV. The V gene end was trimmed by 5 bases and the J gene end by 14 bases; junction bases not matched to a gene: 25. CDR3 length: 17 residues. In DNA form, the CDR3 reads TGTGCCAGCAGCATGGGACTAATGCGGGGGAGAGACAGAGACGCGTATTTT. Translated, it gives CASSMGLMRGRDRDAYF.

The chain employs TRBV24-1 and TRBJ1-2; D gene uncertain. The V gene lost 0 bases and the J gene lost 4 bases, with 11 bases spanning the gap. Germline lookup yields CDR1 KGHDR and CDR2 SFDVKD. The CDR3 is 15 residues long. CDR3 amino acids: CATSDLVCRLYGYTF. The DNA of the CDR3 is TGTGCCACCAGTGATTTGGTGTGTAGACTCTATGGCTACACCTTC.

The chain recombines TRBV6-5 with TRBJ2-6, with unresolved D. Germline-derived CDR1 and CDR2 are MNHEY and SVGAGI. V gave up 2 bases and J gave up 2 bases, with 13 bases separating them. This CDR3 has 17 amino acids. CDR3 DNA sequence: TGTGCCAGCAGTTACGGTTATACCCAAGCTGGGGCCAACGTCCTGACTTTC. Protein sequence: CASSYGYTQAGANVLTF.

The V gene is TRBV6-6, the J gene TRBJ2-7; 11 bases agree with TRBD2. Germline CDR1 MNHNY, CDR2 SVGAGI (reference sequence). This CDR3 is built from 14 residues. With 8 bases clipped from V and 1 base from J, the junction kept 4 bases outside the gene matches. The CDR3 DNA sequence: TGTGCCAGCGGGGGGACTAGCGGATCCTACGAGCAGTACTTC. Protein: CASGGTSGSYEQYF.

The chain uses TRBV5-1 and TRBJ2-1; D uncertain. Deletions cut 4 bases from V and 6 bases from J, with 17 bases between. Germline V CDR1 and CDR2: SGHRS, YFSETQ. CDR3 length: 15 residues. CDR3 bases: TGCGCCAGCAGCCCTGGAGTAGGTAGCCCCAATGAGCAGTTCTTC. It is translated as CASSPGVGSPNEQFF.

This chain joins TRBV15 and TRBJ2-5; 10 nucleotides align to TRBD2. V lost 0 bases to trimming and J lost 11 bases; unmatched junction nucleotides: 12. The CDR3 has 16 amino acids. CDR1 is LNHNV and CDR2 is YYDKDF in the germline V gene (reference sequence). This chain's CDR3 is CATSRDMASGSNEQYF. The DNA of the CDR3 is TGTGCCACCAGCAGAGATATGGCTAGCGGGAGTAATGAGCAGTACTTC.

J is TRBJ2-5 and V is TRBV9; D ambiguous. V lost 0 bases and J lost 11, with 20 bases in between. From germline, CDR1 is SGDLS and CDR2 YYNGEE. The CDR3 loop spans 15 amino acids. As DNA, the CDR3 is TGTGCCAGCAGCGTAGATGTCGTCTCCTACGATGAGCAGTACTTC. This codes for CASSVDVVSYDEQYF.

The DNA of the CDR3 is TGCAGTGCTAGAGCCACTCTAGCGGGAATGGATACGCAGTATTTT. It translates to CSARATLAGMDTQYF. The J gene is TRBJ2-3, the V gene TRBV20-1; 9 bases line up with TRBD2. CDR3 length equals 15 residues. Germline V CDR1 and CDR2: DFQATT, SNEGSKA (reference sequence). V was pared by 1 base and J by 6 bases, with 8 bases of the junction left unmatched.

The chain couples TRBV25-1 to TRBJ1-2, with 8 bases fitting TRBD1. Germline V gene data show CDR1 as MGHDK and CDR2 as SYGVNS. The CDR3 covers 13 residues. V shed 4 bases and J 8 bases; nucleotides not matched to a gene: 6. The CDR3, as DNA: TGTGCCAGCAGTGGAGGACAGGGCGGGGGCTACACCTTC. Protein: CASSGGQGGGYTF.

This clonotype showed up just a few times. The genes are TRBV12-5 and TRBJ2-1; tentative D call: TRBD1 (6 bases). The CDR3 runs 15 residues. Per the germline V gene, CDR1 is LGHNT and CDR2 is FRNRAP. V was trimmed by 1 base and J by 6 bases, leaving 13 bases between them. The CDR3 nucleotides are TGTGCTAGTGGTTTGGCCGGGACACCTTCCAATGAGCAGTTCTTC. This encodes CASGLAGTPSNEQFF.

This clonotype has more than one count but fewer than ten. The J gene is TRBJ2-7, the V gene TRBV5-1, with D possibly matching TRBD2 (6 bases). The CDR3 is 13 amino acids. Trimming removed 4 bases from V and 7 bases from J, with 15 bases in between. Per germline, CDR1 SGHRS and CDR2 YFSETQ. This chain's CDR3 is CASSDWGREEQYF. CDR3 sequence (DNA): TGCGCCAGCAGCGATTGGGGTCGGGAGGAGCAGTACTTC.

There are a few counts of this clonotype. The chain joins TRBV7-9 to TRBJ2-7; 7 bases fit TRBD1. The CDR3 is made up of 17 amino acids. V gave up 7 bases and J gave up 1 base; unmatched junction bases: 16. Per the germline V gene, CDR1 is SEHNR and CDR2 is FQNEAQ (reference sequence). This chain's CDR3 is CASTQVTQGQTSYEQYF. Written as DNA, the CDR3 is TGTGCCAGCACCCAGGTGACTCAGGGACAGACATCCTACGAGCAGTACTTC. Variable domain in full (rest from reference TRBV7-9 and TRBJ2-7): DTGVSQNPRHKITKRGQNVTFRCDPISEHNRLYWYRQTLGQGPEFLTYFQNEAQLEKSRLLSDRFSAERPKGSFSTLEIQRTEQGDSAMYLCASTQVTQGQTSYEQYFGPGTRLTVT.

The count of this clonotype is one. The V gene is TRBV7-6, the J gene TRBJ2-7, with 16 bases matching TRBD2. CDR3 length equals 19 residues. Per germline, CDR1 SGHVS and CDR2 FNYEAQ. Trimming removed 4 bases from V and 2 bases from J; junction bases left unmatched: 11. The CDR3 sequence: CASSSSFGTSGRETYEQYF. The CDR3 coding sequence is TGTGCCAGCAGCTCAAGTTTTGGGACTAGCGGGAGGGAAACCTACGAGCAGTACTTC.

This chain joins TRBV6-2 or TRBV6-3 and TRBJ1-5; D remains ambiguous. The V and J ends lost 5 bases and 7 bases respectively, with 12 bases between them. The CDR3 contains 13 residues. The germline V gene has CDR1 MNHEY and CDR2 SVGEGT. In nucleotides, the CDR3 is TGTGCCAGCAGTCGGTTTAGAGAGCAGCCCCAGCATTTT. Encoded protein: CASSRFREQPQHF.

The V gene is TRBV20-1, the J gene TRBJ2-3, with a possible D match to TRBD1 (6 bases). CDR3 length equals 11 residues. Trimming removed 2 bases at V and 14 bases at J, with 14 bases between. Germline V gene data show CDR1 as DFQATT and CDR2 as SNEGSKA (reference sequence). The CDR3: CSARKDRYAYF. CDR3 coding DNA: TGCAGTGCTAGAAAGGACAGATACGCGTATTTT.

The chain links TRBV6-5 to TRBJ2-3; 7 bases are shared with TRBD2. This CDR3 contains 14 residues. CDR1 and CDR2 from the germline V gene are MNHEY and SVGAGI. V was clipped by 6 bases and J by 3 bases; unmatched bases: 6. This CDR3 is CASSPQLATDTQYF. CDR3 DNA: TGTGCCAGCAGCCCTCAACTAGCGACAGATACGCAGTATTTT.

This clonotype was seen a handful of times. This chain uses TRBV20-1 with TRBJ2-3; 11 nucleotides align to TRBD2. Germline assignment: CDR1 DFQATT and CDR2 SNEGSKA (reference sequence). This CDR3 comprises 14 residues. The J segment lost 3 bases and the V segment lost 5 bases, leaving 4 bases of the junction unmatched. CDR3 in DNA: TGCAGTGCTCCGAGACTAGCGGGGACAGATACGCAGTATTTT. It codes for CSAPRLAGTDTQYF.

This chain joins TRBV10-3 and TRBJ2-7, with TRBD1 as a possible D gene (6 bases). V was cut by 3 bases and J by 5 bases, with 14 bases left in between. There are 14 residues in the CDR3. The germline CDR1 and CDR2 sequences are ENHRY and SYGVKD. DNA of the CDR3: TGTGCCATCAGTGACCTGGGTGGGGGCGACGAGCAGTACTTC. Its protein product is CAISDLGGGDEQYF.

In this sample, this clonotype turned up many times. CDR3 nucleotides: TGTGCCAGCAGCGTAGCGGGGACTGGGGCCAACGTCCTGACTTTC. Translated: CASSVAGTGANVLTF. V usage is TRBV9 and J usage is TRBJ2-6; D possibly corresponds to TRBD2 (5 bases). The germline CDR1 and CDR2 sequences are SGDLS and YYNGEE. The CDR3 sequence is 15 residues long. The V end was cut by 0 bases, the J end by 2 bases, with 6 bases between. The full variable domain, its missing parts supplied by reference TRBV9 and TRBJ2-6, is DSGVTQTPKHLITATGQRVTLRCSPRSGDLSVYWYQQSLDQGLQFLIQYYNGEERAKGNILERFSAQQFPDLHSELNLSSLELGDSALYFCASSVAGTGANVLTFGAGSRLTVL.

This clonotype turned up a few times. The chain uses TRBV20-1 and TRBJ2-7; 10 positions agree with TRBD2. CDR1 DFQATT and CDR2 SNEGSKA come from the germline V gene (reference sequence). V shed 3 bases and J 3 bases; nucleotides not matched to a gene: 2. The CDR3 has 13 residues. CDR3 amino acids: CSARKREGYEQYF. The CDR3 coding sequence is TGCAGTGCTAGGAAGCGGGAGGGCTACGAGCAGTACTTC.

V usage is TRBV9 and J usage is TRBJ1-5, with D perhaps matching TRBD1 (5 bases). This CDR3 is built from 14 residues. CDR1 is SGDLS and CDR2 is YYNGEE in the germline V gene. V was pared by 2 bases and J by 0 bases, with 6 bases between. CDR3 DNA sequence: TGTGCCAGCAGCGTGGGGGATAGCAATCAGCCCCAGCATTTT. This translates into CASSVGDSNQPQHF.